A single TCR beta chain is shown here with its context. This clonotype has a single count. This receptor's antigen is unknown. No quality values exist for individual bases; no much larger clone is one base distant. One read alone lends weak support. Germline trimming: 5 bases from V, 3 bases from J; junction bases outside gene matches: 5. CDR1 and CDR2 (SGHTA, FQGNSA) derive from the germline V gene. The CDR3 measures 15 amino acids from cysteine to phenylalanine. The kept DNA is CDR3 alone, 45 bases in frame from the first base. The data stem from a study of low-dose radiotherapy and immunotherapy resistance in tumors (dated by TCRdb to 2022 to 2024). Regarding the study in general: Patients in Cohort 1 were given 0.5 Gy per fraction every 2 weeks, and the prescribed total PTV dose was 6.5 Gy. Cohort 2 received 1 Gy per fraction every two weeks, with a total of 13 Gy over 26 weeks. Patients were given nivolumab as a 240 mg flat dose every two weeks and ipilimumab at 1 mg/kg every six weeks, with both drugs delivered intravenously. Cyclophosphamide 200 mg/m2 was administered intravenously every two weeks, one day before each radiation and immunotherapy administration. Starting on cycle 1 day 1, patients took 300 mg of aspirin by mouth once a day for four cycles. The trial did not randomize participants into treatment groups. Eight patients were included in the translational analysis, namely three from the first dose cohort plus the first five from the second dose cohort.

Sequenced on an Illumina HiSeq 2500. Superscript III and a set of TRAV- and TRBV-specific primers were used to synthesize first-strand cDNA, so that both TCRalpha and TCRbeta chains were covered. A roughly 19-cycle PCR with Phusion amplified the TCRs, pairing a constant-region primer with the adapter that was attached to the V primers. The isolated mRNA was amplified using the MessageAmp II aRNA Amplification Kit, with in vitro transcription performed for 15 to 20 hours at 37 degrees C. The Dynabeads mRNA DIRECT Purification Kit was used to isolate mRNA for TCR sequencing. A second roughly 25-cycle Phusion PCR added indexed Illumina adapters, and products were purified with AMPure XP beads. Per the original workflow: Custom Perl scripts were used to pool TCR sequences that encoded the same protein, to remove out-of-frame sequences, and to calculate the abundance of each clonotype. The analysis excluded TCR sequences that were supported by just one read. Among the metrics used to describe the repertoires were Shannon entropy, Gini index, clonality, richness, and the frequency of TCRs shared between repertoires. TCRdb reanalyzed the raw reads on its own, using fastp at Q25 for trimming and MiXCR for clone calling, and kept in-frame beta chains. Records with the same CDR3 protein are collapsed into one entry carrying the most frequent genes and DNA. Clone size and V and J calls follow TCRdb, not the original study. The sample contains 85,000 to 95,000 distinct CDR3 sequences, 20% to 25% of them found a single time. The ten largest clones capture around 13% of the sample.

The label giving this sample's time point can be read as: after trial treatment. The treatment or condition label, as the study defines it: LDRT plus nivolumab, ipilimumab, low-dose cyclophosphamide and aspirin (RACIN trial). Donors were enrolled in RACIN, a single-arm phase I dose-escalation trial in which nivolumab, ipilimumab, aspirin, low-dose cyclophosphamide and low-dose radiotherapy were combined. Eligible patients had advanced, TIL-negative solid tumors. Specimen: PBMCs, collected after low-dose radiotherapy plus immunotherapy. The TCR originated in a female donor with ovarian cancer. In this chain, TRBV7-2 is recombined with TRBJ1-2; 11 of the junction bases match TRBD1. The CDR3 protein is CASSLRTGGDYGYTF. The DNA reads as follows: TGTGCCAGCAGCCTTCGGACAGGGGGCGACTATGGCTACACCTTC.